The rows below give T cell receptor beta chains drawn from one sample of a study of T-cell reconstitution after alpha-beta-depleted transplantation in children. From the PCR reads, TCRdb called clonotypes with MiXCR, one entry per CDR3 protein. The table shows about 540,000 distinct CDR3 sequences, with 25% to 30% occurring only once. The sample here was PBMCs, taken before TCRalphabeta/CD19-depleted stem cell transplant. The source is a boy under two years old with Wiskott-Aldrich syndrome, due to receive a stem cell transplant. CDR3s leave out the opening cysteine and the closing phenylalanine or tryptophan.

>TRBV20-1|TRBJ2-3
SARRFGVGTDTQY
>TRBV7-2|TRBJ1-5
ASTGGSPDGNQPQH
>TRBV25-1|TRBJ2-4
ASSESDRAKNIQY
>TRBV5-1|TRBJ2-7
ASSLASFNSYEQY
>TRBV10-3|TRBJ2-7
AISAGLSYEQY
>TRBV15|TRBJ2-1
ATSRDPAGGYNEQF
>TRBV3-1|TRBJ2-7
ASSQLGLAGRNEQY
>TRBV5-6|TRBJ2-5
ASSSSGTGVRETQY
>TRBV5-1|TRBJ2-6
ASSSTGANVLT
>TRBV29-1|TRBJ1-3
SVARSSGNTIY
>TRBV5-1|TRBJ1-1
ASSLEAGRVGEAF
>TRBV29-1|TRBJ2-1
SGSGSYNEQF
>TRBV5-1|TRBJ2-7
ASSLGYDTYEQY
>TRBV21-1|TRBJ2-5
ASSKVASAETQY
>TRBV9|TRBJ2-1
ASSVGTSANSEQF
>TRBV6-5|TRBJ2-1
ASSYFGAGNEQF
>TRBV5-1|TRBJ2-1
ASSLLADYNEQF
>TRBV7-2|TRBJ2-1
ASSVLAHEQF
>TRBV12-3/TRBV12-4|TRBJ2-1
ASSRDGNNEQF
>TRBV7-8|TRBJ2-7
ASSLVAKAAYEQY